This section outlines one T cell receptor beta chain sequence together with its context. This CDR3 is built from 15 residues. From germline, CDR1 is MDHEN and CDR2 SYDVKM. Trimming cost V 6 bases and J 4 bases; bases outside gene matches: 3. In the authors' workflow: For nucleated cells, counts were estimated from reference gene primer amplification. Method: immunoSEQ multiplex PCR; TCRdb's copy keeps in-frame clones and lacks some. For V, J and clone size, that table is used; D and trimming come from the DNA. Of approximately 170,000 clones listed, around 88% were seen once; the top ten hold roughly 18%. This record belongs to a study of blood T cell repertoires in COVID-19. Study information: COVID-19 samples, acute and convalescent, were from the United States, Italy and Spain. Nucleic acid was either cDNA or gDNA, and it came from T cells, B-cell-depleted T cells, or PBMCs.

The chain is built from TRBV28 and TRBJ1-6, with 10 bases aligning to TRBD1. This clonotype was obtained from a woman aged 70-85 years who had recovered from COVID-19. What was sequenced was peripheral blood. CDR3 sequence reads: CASRDRGKYNSPLHF. The CDR3 bases are TGTGCCAGCAGGGACAGGGGGAAGTATAATTCACCCCTCCACTTT.